The sequence of this T cell receptor beta chain was determined in a study of shared clonotypes between healthy human individuals. Assay used: immunoSEQ multiplex PCR; TCRdb lists only in-frame clones, some missing. The sample carries millions of clones, roughly 96% recorded once. Trimming removed 4 bases at V and 8 bases at J, with 11 bases between. This CDR3 contains 11 residues. Germline lookup yields CDR1 SQVTM and CDR2 ANQGSEA. Overall study findings and caveats: The four-donor shared clonotypes exceeded non-shared clonotypes in generation probability, with non-shared ones scoring lower.

The split of CD4+ cells yielded CD45RA+ naive and CD45RA-negative memory subsets. Remarks on this clone: Its antigen is unknown.

This receptor was obtained from a man aged 18 to 30 in good health. This chain connects TRBV29-1 to TRBJ1-2, with D maybe TRBD1 (5 bases). The sequenced sample was naive CD4+ T cells sorted from blood. Subset defined: CD45RA+ positively selected. The CDR3: CSVVTVEGYTF. The DNA for the CDR3 is TGCAGCGTTGTGACAGTTGAAGGCTACACCTTC.